One sample yielded the 15 T cell receptor beta chains listed below, sequenced in a study of shared clonotypes between healthy human individuals. The naive CD8 subset, CD45RO-negative cells positively selected for CCR7, excluded terminally differentiated effector memory CD45RA+ cells. Profiling relied on immunoSEQ multiplex PCR, and the TCRdb table lists in-frame clones only, not all of them. The profile shows hundreds of thousands of clones, about 91% of them singletons. The sample taken for sequencing was naive CD8+ T cells sorted from blood. The receptors shown here come from a man younger than 45 in good health.

The chain has TRBV6-1 and TRBJ2-1; D may be TRBD1 (6 bases). The germline V gene has CDR1 MNHNS and CDR2 SASEGT. The V and J ends lost 3 bases and 0 bases respectively, with 12 bases between them. The CDR3 is 16 amino acids. CDR3 in amino acids: CASSESWGRSYNEQFF. CDR3 in DNA: TGTGCCAGCAGTGAGTCTTGGGGGCGCTCCTACAATGAGCAGTTCTTC.

As to this clone: The sample carries other DNA sequences with the same CDR3. The J gene is TRBJ2-1, the V gene TRBV7-9; TRBD2 matches 14 bases. Germline-derived CDR1 and CDR2 are SEHNR and FQNEAQ (reference sequence). CDR3 size: 16 residues. J was trimmed by 7 bases and V by 4 bases; bases with no gene match: 6. DNA of the CDR3: TGTGCCAGCAGCTCGGGACTAGCGGGAGTCTATAATGAGCAGTTCTTC. Amino acid sequence: CASSSGLAGVYNEQFF.

The chain combines TRBV7-9 with TRBJ2-1; D unclear. Germline V gene data show CDR1 as SEHNR and CDR2 as FQNEAQ (reference sequence). The CDR3 loop spans 13 amino acids. Between the trimmed V and J ends, which lost 4 bases and 0 bases, there was a span of 4 bases. The CDR3 sequence: CASSSSSYNEQFF. CDR3 DNA: TGTGCCAGCAGCTCGAGCTCCTACAATGAGCAGTTCTTC.

This clone was counted once. J is TRBJ2-3 and V is TRBV29-1; D is undetermined. Germline lookup yields CDR1 SQVTM and CDR2 ANQGSEA. The CDR3 is 13 residues long. The V end was cut by 0 bases, the J end by 0 bases, with 4 bases between. The CDR3 spells CSVEEVSTDTQYF. The CDR3 region has the DNA TGCAGCGTTGAAGAGGTTAGCACAGATACGCAGTATTTT.

The chain is built from TRBV5-4 and TRBJ2-1; no clear D gene. This CDR3 region has 11 residues. Germline assignment: CDR1 SGHNT and CDR2 YYREEE (reference sequence). Trimming took off 4 bases at V and 9 bases at J, with 8 bases between the two ends. CDR3 DNA sequence: TGTGCCAGCAGCGGCCAGAGTGAGCAGTTCTTC. This translates into CASSGQSEQFF.

The CDR3 sequence is CASSAPQAATSFWTGELFF. The CDR3 DNA reads as TGTGCCAGCAGCGCACCCCAGGCAGCGACATCCTTTTGGACCGGGGAGCTGTTTTTT. The chain employs TRBV9 and TRBJ2-2; D gene uncertain. Trimming stripped 3 bases from V and 5 bases from J, with 26 bases between. The CDR3 loop spans 19 amino acids. Germline V gene lookup returns CDR1 SGDLS and CDR2 YYNGEE.

This sequence joins TRBV7-9 and TRBJ2-1; tentative D call: TRBD2 (6 bases). The CDR3 length is 15 residues. V was cut by 8 bases and J by 3 bases, with 17 bases left in between. CDR1 is SEHNR, CDR2 FQNEAQ, per germline (reference sequence). CDR3 DNA: TGTGCCAGCGTTCTCGTTTTAGCGGACTACAATGAGCAGTTCTTC. Translation gives CASVLVLADYNEQFF.

This chain joins TRBV27 and TRBJ2-3; D gene unclear. V shed 2 bases and J shed 4 bases, with 7 bases lying between them. Looked up from germline, CDR1 is MNHEY and CDR2 is SMNVEV (reference sequence). This CDR3 is 13 amino acids long. CDR3 loop: CASSLISPDTQYF. As DNA, the CDR3 is TGTGCCAGCAGTTTAATCTCTCCAGATACGCAGTATTTT.

The chain recombines TRBV4-1 with TRBJ2-2; 10 nucleotides agree with TRBD2. The CDR3 runs to 19 residues. After removal of 1 base from V and 3 bases from J, the junction contained 11 bases not matched to a gene. CDR1 and CDR2 from the germline V gene are MGHRA and YSYEKL. CDR3 bases: TGCGCCAGCAGCCAAGCTAATCGAGCGGGAGGGCCCCACACCGGGGAGCTGTTTTTT. This encodes CASSQANRAGGPHTGELFF.

This chain uses TRBV5-4 with TRBJ1-1, with no clear D. The germline V gene encodes CDR1 SGHNT and CDR2 YYREEE (reference sequence). V dropped 3 bases and J dropped 4 bases, with 10 bases sitting between them. CDR3 length: 13 residues. In DNA form, the CDR3 reads TGTGCCAGCAGCTATGATGAGAGCACTGAAGCTTTCTTT. It encodes CASSYDESTEAFF.

This rearrangement joins TRBV4-3 to TRBJ2-7; tentative D call: TRBD2 (5 bases). The CDR3 covers 15 residues. Germline CDR1 reads LGHNA; CDR2 reads YSLEER. V shed 1 base and J shed 3 bases, with 13 bases lying between them. The CDR3 DNA reads as TGCGCCAGCAGCCAAGGGCGGGCCCCCAACTACGAGCAGTACTTC. It yields the protein CASSQGRAPNYEQYF.

This clone was seen a single time. The chain couples TRBV19 to TRBJ2-1; D call uncertain. Germline lookup yields CDR1 LNHDA and CDR2 SQIVND (reference sequence). V gave up 6 bases and J gave up 3 bases, with 6 bases separating them. CDR3 size: 12 residues. CDR3 region: CASSADYNEQFF. CDR3 DNA sequence: TGTGCCAGTAGCGCTGACTACAATGAGCAGTTCTTC.

This chain joins TRBV28 and TRBJ2-1, with TRBD1 identical over 7 bases. The CDR3 contains 16 residues. The trim removed 5 bases at V and 4 bases at J, leaving 11 bases unmatched. Germline values: CDR1 MDHEN, CDR2 SYDVKM. CDR3 amino acids: CASSPLHRDSYNEQFF. The CDR3 DNA reads as TGTGCCAGCAGTCCTCTACATCGGGACAGTTACAATGAGCAGTTCTTC.

V and J are TRBV6-6 and TRBJ2-3; no clear D gene. The V end lost 0 bases, the J end lost 4 bases, and 8 bases lay between the germline ends. The CDR3 covers 14 residues. The germline gives CDR1 MNHNY, CDR2 SVGAGI (reference sequence). This chain's CDR3 is CASSYSDDPDTQYF. In nucleotides, the CDR3 is TGTGCCAGCAGTTACTCTGACGACCCAGATACGCAGTATTTT.

The chain uses TRBV29-1 and TRBJ2-7; 9 nucleotides agree with TRBD2. The V segment lost 6 bases and the J segment 7 bases; nucleotides outside the gene matches: 4. The CDR3 length is 11 residues. Germline V gene lookup returns CDR1 SQVTM and CDR2 ANQGSEA. This CDR3 is CSVREGFEQYF. CDR3 bases: TGCAGCGTGCGGGAGGGCTTTGAGCAGTACTTC.